One sample yielded the 21 T cell receptor beta chains listed below, sequenced in a study of T cells in Graves' hyperthyroidism and ophthalmopathy. Amplified TCR beta CDR3 regions came from RNA transcripts. A first-round RT-PCR of the TCR CDR3 used the HTBI primer set. MiXCR, applied by TCRdb to the multiplex PCR reads, yields one record per CDR3 protein. This sample has some 300,000 distinct CDR3 sequences; approximately 18% occur once, and the top ten carry about 40%. Sequences were obtained from blood. These receptors were collected from a man aged 45 to 65 with Graves' ophthalmopathy.

The sample holds a few counts of this clonotype. The chain recombines TRBV27 with TRBJ1-6; tentative D call: TRBD1 (6 bases). The CDR3 is made up of 15 amino acids. Germline CDR1 reads MNHEY; CDR2 reads SMNVEV (reference sequence). Trimming removed 0 bases from V and 7 bases from J, with 10 bases in between. In DNA, the CDR3 is TGTGCCAGCAGTTTATCGCAGGGGTTAAATTCACCCCTCCACTTT. Its protein is CASSLSQGLNSPLHF.

Points on this clonotype: The junction does not match germline at one end; this may be a read error. The chain recombines TRBV12-5 with TRBJ2-1; 8 bases map to TRBD2. CDR1 is LGHNT and CDR2 is FRNRAP in the germline V gene. This CDR3 has 15 residues. The CDR3 DNA sequence: TGTGCTGGTGGCCGGGAGGGAACCACCTACAATGAGCAGTTCTTC. Protein product: CAGGREGTTYNEQFF.

The gene calls are TRBV29-1 and TRBJ2-1; 12 nucleotides match TRBD2. The junction had 16 bases not matched to a gene; V was cut back by 7 bases and J by 0 bases. This CDR3 is 19 amino acids long. In germline, CDR1 is SQVTM, CDR2 ANQGSEA. The CDR3 protein is CSGAGMLAGGRSSYNEQFF. In DNA, the CDR3 is TGCAGCGGGGCAGGGATGCTAGCGGGAGGGCGGAGCTCCTACAATGAGCAGTTCTTC.

A few counts support this clonotype. The chain combines TRBV6-1 with TRBJ2-7; D uncertain. Germline assignment: CDR1 MNHNS and CDR2 SASEGT. There are 13 residues in the CDR3. Trimming took off 7 bases at V and 0 bases at J, with 10 bases between the two ends. Here the CDR3 DNA reads TGTGCCAGCACCGGACGGGCCTCCTACGAGCAGTACTTC. This translates into CASTGRASYEQYF.

Notes on this clonotype: A read error may be the cause here, since a much bigger clone is one base away. The V gene is TRBV11-2, the J gene TRBJ2-2; 7 bases match TRBD2. Germline CDR1 reads SGHAT; CDR2 reads FQNNGV. This CDR3 is 16 amino acids long. The CDR3 is CASSLTGLPRGGELVF. The DNA of the CDR3 is TGTGCCAGCAGCTTAACGGGACTACCCAGAGGCGGGGAGCTGGTTTTT.

This clonotype was seen only a few times. J is TRBJ2-3 and V is TRBV5-1; D is unclear. CDR1 SGHRS and CDR2 YFSETQ come from the germline V gene. CDR3 size: 14 residues. Trimming took 4 bases from V and 1 from J, leaving 10 bases between them. The CDR3 is CASSLNEGTDTQYF. Written as DNA, the CDR3 is TGCGCCAGCAGCCTCAACGAGGGCACAGATACGCAGTATTTT.

The chain joins TRBV28 to TRBJ1-5, with D perhaps TRBD1 (5 bases). CDR1 is MDHEN and CDR2 is SYDVKM in the germline V gene. The CDR3 is 12 amino acids. Trimming removed 7 bases from V and 10 bases from J, with 14 bases in between. CDR3: CASKPPQGPQHF. Here the CDR3 DNA reads TGTGCCAGCAAGCCCCCTCAGGGCCCCCAGCATTTT.

The gene calls are TRBV20-1 and TRBJ2-7; 11 positions agree with TRBD2. Germline loops: CDR1 DFQATT, CDR2 SNEGSKA (reference sequence). V lost 5 bases, J lost 1 base, and 10 bases stayed unmatched. The CDR3 contains 16 residues. DNA of the CDR3: TGCAGTGCTTCTCCCCTAGCGGGAGGACGATCCTACGAGCAGTACTTC. This encodes CSASPLAGGRSYEQYF.

This clonotype was counted many times. The chain recombines TRBV20-1 with TRBJ1-1, with a possible D match to TRBD1 (5 bases). Trimming removed 5 bases at V and 11 bases at J, with 18 bases between. The CDR3 consists of 12 residues. The germline gives CDR1 DFQATT, CDR2 SNEGSKA (reference sequence). The CDR3 is CSAALSGTAAFF. Written as DNA, the CDR3 is TGCAGTGCTGCTCTCTCGGGGACCGCGGCTTTCTTT.

The table lists this clonotype with a few counts. The rearrangement links TRBV20-1 to TRBJ2-3, with TRBD2 identical over 12 bases. V lost 4 bases, J lost 0 bases, and 5 bases stayed unmatched. Germline V gives CDR1 DFQATT, CDR2 SNEGSKA (reference sequence). The CDR3 loop spans 16 amino acids. CDR3 sequence (DNA): TGCAGTGCTACGGCGACTAGCGGGAGTAGCACAGATACGCAGTATTTT. Translating gives CSATATSGSSTDTQYF.

This clonotype was counted ten times or more. The genes are TRBV11-2 and TRBJ2-5, with no clear D. The CDR3 has 14 amino acids. Germline values: CDR1 SGHAT, CDR2 FQNNGV. V was cut by 1 base and J by 0 bases, with 6 bases left in between. The DNA of the CDR3 is TGTGCCAGCAGCTTAGGCCCGTACCAAGAGACCCAGTACTTC. The encoded protein is CASSLGPYQETQYF.

This clonotype turned up a few times. A much larger clone sits a single nucleotide away, making a read error possible. The chain carries TRBV28 and TRBJ2-7; possibly TRBD1 or TRBD2 for D (5 bases each). The CDR3 runs to 16 residues. Trimming removed 7 bases from V and 3 bases from J, with 22 bases in between. CDR1 MDHEN and CDR2 SYDVKM come from the germline V gene. For the CDR3, the DNA is TGTGCCAGCACCGGAGTCTCCGGGGCTAGTCGCTACGAGCAGTACTTC. Its protein is CASTGVSGASRYEQYF.

The V and J genes are TRBV20-1 and TRBJ2-2; possibly TRBD1 for D (5 bases). Germline V gene data show CDR1 as DFQATT and CDR2 as SNEGSKA (reference sequence). The CDR3 is made up of 12 amino acids. V gave up 5 bases and J gave up 6 bases, with 10 bases separating them. The CDR3 is CSAPGHPGELFF. In nucleotides, the CDR3 is TGCAGTGCTCCCGGACATCCCGGGGAGCTGTTTTTT.

The rearrangement links TRBV6-1 to TRBJ2-3; TRBD2 matches at 10 bases. The CDR3 is made up of 15 amino acids. The germline V gene encodes CDR1 MNHNS and CDR2 SASEGT. After removal of 6 bases from V and 5 bases from J, the junction contained 8 bases not matched to a gene. The CDR3 loop reads CASRQSGRVRDTQYF. CDR3 coding DNA: TGTGCCAGCAGACAAAGCGGGAGGGTAAGAGATACGCAGTATTTT.

This clonotype was recorded many times. The rearrangement joins TRBV18 to TRBJ2-5, with TRBD2 matching 8 bases. Germline trimming cut 2 bases from V and 0 bases from J; bases unmatched to any gene: 8. The CDR3 covers 17 residues. The germline gives CDR1 KGHSH, CDR2 LQKENI. The CDR3 coding sequence is TGTGCCAGCTCACCAGGGCCGGGAGGGAGGAACCAAGAGACCCAGTACTTC. Its translation: CASSPGPGGRNQETQYF.

This clonotype was observed a handful of times. The chain combines TRBV6-1 with TRBJ1-6, with TRBD1 matching over 9 bases. Germline CDR1 reads MNHNS; CDR2 reads SASEGT. This CDR3 contains 14 residues. The V segment lost 6 bases and the J segment 7 bases; nucleotides outside the gene matches: 4. DNA of the CDR3: TGTGCCAGCAGGGACAGGGGAGGGAATTCACCCCTCCACTTT. It encodes CASRDRGGNSPLHF.

In this sample, this clonotype turned up a few times. The DNA of the CDR3 is TGTGCCACCAGCAGAGACGAGGGTGCCCAGCATTTT. This encodes CATSRDEGAQHF. This chain joins TRBV15 and TRBJ1-5; D unclear. V lost 0 bases and J lost 11, with 8 bases in between. The germline CDR1 and CDR2 sequences are LNHNV and YYDKDF (reference sequence). The CDR3 covers 12 residues.

Ten or more counts support this clonotype. The V call is TRBV3-1, the J call TRBJ1-2; D not certain. The CDR3 extends over 13 amino acids. Trimming removed 3 bases from V and 2 bases from J, with 7 bases in between. CDR1 and CDR2 from the germline V gene are LGHDT and YNNKEL (reference sequence). CDR3 DNA: TGTGCCAGCAGCCAGATTGAGAACTATGGCTACACCTTC. It specifies CASSQIENYGYTF.

This clonotype occurred many times. The rearrangement joins TRBV7-8 to TRBJ2-7, with 8 bases aligning to TRBD1. J lost 5 bases, V lost 3 bases, and 6 bases had no gene match. This CDR3 spans 14 amino acids. CDR1 and CDR2 from the germline V gene are SGHVS and FQNEAQ. The CDR3 DNA is TGTGCCAGCAGCTTTCGGACAGGGTTTGACGAGCAGTACTTC. Translation: CASSFRTGFDEQYF.

The chain has TRBV6-1 and TRBJ2-5; perhaps D is TRBD1 or TRBD2 (5 bases each). CDR1 and CDR2 (germline): MNHNS, SASEGT. CDR3 size: 13 residues. V lost 7 bases and J 2 bases, leaving 11 bases between the germline ends. As DNA, the CDR3 is TGTGCCAGCACCCGGGACCGTCAAGAGACCCAGTACTTC. It translates to CASTRDRQETQYF.

The chain recombines TRBV18 with TRBJ1-2, with 8 bases matching TRBD1. Germline trimming cut 6 bases from V and 5 bases from J; bases unmatched to any gene: 11. The CDR3 extends over 15 amino acids. Germline CDR1 KGHSH, CDR2 LQKENI. This CDR3 is CASSQDRAGGYGYTF. The CDR3 DNA sequence: TGTGCCAGCTCGCAGGACAGGGCCGGGGGGTATGGCTACACCTTC.